This paragraph reports one TCR beta chain. Produced via immunoSEQ multiplex PCR; TCRdb's table is partial and in-frame only. The sample shows almost 80,000 clones, about 93% of them seen only once. The data originate from a study of blood T cell repertoires in COVID-19. About the research overall: The samples span acute and convalescent COVID-19 from the United States, Italy and Spain. The analysed material was cDNA or gDNA that came from T cells, B-cell-depleted T cells, or PBMCs.

Germline V gene data show CDR1 as SGHNT and CDR2 as YYREEE (reference sequence). The CDR3 totals 14 residues. Trimming removed 1 base from V and 7 bases from J; junction bases left unmatched: 5. The sample taken for sequencing was peripheral blood. This sequence originates from a woman aged 80 or older with acute or convalescent COVID-19. V is TRBV5-4 and J is TRBJ2-7; the match to TRBD1 covers 10 bases. CDR3 sequence: CASSLRQGAGEQYF. The CDR3, as DNA: TGTGCCAGCAGCTTGCGACAGGGGGCAGGGGAGCAGTACTTC.